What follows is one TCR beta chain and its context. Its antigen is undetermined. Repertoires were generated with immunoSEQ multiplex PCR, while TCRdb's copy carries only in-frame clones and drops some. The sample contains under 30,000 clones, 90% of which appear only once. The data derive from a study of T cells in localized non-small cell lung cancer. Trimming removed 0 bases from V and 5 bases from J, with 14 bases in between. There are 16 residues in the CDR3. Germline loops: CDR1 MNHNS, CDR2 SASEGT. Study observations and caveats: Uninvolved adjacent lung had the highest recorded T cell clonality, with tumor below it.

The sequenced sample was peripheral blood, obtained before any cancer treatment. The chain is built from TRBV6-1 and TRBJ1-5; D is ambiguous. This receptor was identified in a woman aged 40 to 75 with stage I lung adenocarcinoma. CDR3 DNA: TGTGCCAGCAGTGAAGCGCTTCTGGCAAAGGATCAGCCCCAGCATTTT. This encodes CASSEALLAKDQPQHF.